What follows are 21 T cell receptor beta chains derived from one specimen sequenced in a study of OX40 agonist ivuxolimab in advanced cancers. The repertoire was sequenced with immunoSEQ multiplex PCR; TCRdb's copy has only in-frame clones and lacks some. The sample holds some 19,000 clones; 78% are singletons and the top ten take roughly 17%. Specimen: CD4+ or CD8+ T cells sorted from blood, collected in a trial of the OX40 agonist ivuxolimab. These receptor sequences come from an adult with an advanced solid tumor such as melanoma, head and neck, liver or kidney cancer.

This clone was found a few times. The V gene is TRBV27, the J gene TRBJ1-1; the D is unclear. The germline V gene encodes CDR1 MNHEY and CDR2 SMNVEV (reference sequence). The CDR3 runs to 11 residues. Trimming left V 6 bases short and J 10 bases short, with 12 bases between. CDR3 residues: CASRYGVVAFF. The CDR3 DNA reads TGTGCCAGCAGGTACGGGGTTGTAGCTTTCTTT.

The chain has TRBV6-5 and TRBJ2-7; D is possibly TRBD1 or TRBD2 (5 bases each). Germline V gene data show CDR1 as MNHEY and CDR2 as SVGAGI. The V and J ends lost 6 bases and 7 bases respectively, with 19 bases between them. CDR3 size: 14 residues. The CDR3 reads CASRYTGTDNEQYF. The DNA of the CDR3 is TGTGCCAGCAGGTACACTGGGACCGATAATGAGCAGTACTTC.

This clone was seen a handful of times. CDR3 loop: CASSPSGGNQPQHF. CDR3 DNA sequence: TGTGCCAGCAGCCCATCTGGGGGCAATCAGCCCCAGCATTTT. The rearrangement links TRBV7-3 to TRBJ1-5; unclear D gene. Germline loops: CDR1 SGHTA, CDR2 FQGTGA. The CDR3 has 14 residues. V lost 5 bases to trimming and J lost 2 bases, with 10 bases between them.

The gene calls are TRBV6-4 and TRBJ2-3; D is possibly TRBD1 (6 bases). The V gene's germline CDR1 is MRHNA and CDR2 SNTAGT. V gave up 4 bases and J gave up 3 bases, with 8 bases separating them. The CDR3 runs 13 residues. The CDR3 loop reads CASSVGQTDTQYF. DNA for the CDR3: TGTGCCAGCAGTGTTGGACAGACAGATACGCAGTATTTT.

The rearrangement joins TRBV4-1 to TRBJ2-2; unclear D gene. This CDR3 is built from 13 residues. The V gene's germline CDR1 is MGHRA and CDR2 YSYEKL. Trimming cost V 0 bases and J 14 bases, with 13 bases left between them. CDR3 sequence (DNA): TGCGCCAGCAGCCAAGATCTGCTCTGGGTACTGTTTTTT. Translation: CASSQDLLWVLFF.

A few counts support this clone. This chain links TRBV11-2 with TRBJ2-3, with TRBD1 matching over 7 bases. The CDR3 runs 14 residues. Germline assignment: CDR1 SGHAT and CDR2 FQNNGV. Trimming at V came to 1 base and at J to 7 bases, leaving 5 bases not matched to a gene. CDR3 sequence reads: CASSLGTGINTQYF. Here the CDR3 DNA reads TGTGCCAGCAGCTTAGGGACAGGAATCAATACGCAGTATTTT.

The rearrangement links TRBV6-1 to TRBJ2-7, with TRBD1 identical over 7 bases. CDR1 MNHNS and CDR2 SASEGT come from the germline V gene. After removal of 10 bases from V and 3 bases from J, the junction contained 15 bases not matched to a gene. CDR3 length equals 15 residues. The CDR3 region is CATIPKDRVFYEQYF. For the CDR3, the DNA is TGTGCCACCATTCCTAAAGACAGGGTGTTCTACGAGCAGTACTTC.

The V gene is TRBV13, the J gene TRBJ2-7, with 8 nucleotides matching TRBD2. CDR1 and CDR2 (germline): PRHDT, FYEKMQ (reference sequence). V trimming: 1 base; J trimming: 3 bases; junction bases outside the gene matches: 2. CDR3 length: 14 amino acids. The CDR3 here is CASSLAGGLYEQYF. The CDR3 DNA sequence: TGTGCCAGCAGCTTAGCGGGGGGGCTCTACGAGCAGTACTTC.

The CDR3 sequence is CASSLGGRSGAEAFF. The DNA of the CDR3 is TGTGCCAGCAGCCTAGGGGGACGGTCGGGGGCTGAAGCTTTCTTT. The chain has TRBV4-2 and TRBJ1-1, with D possibly matching TRBD1 (6 bases). V lost 4 bases and J lost 6, with 18 bases in between. CDR1 LGHNA and CDR2 YNFKEQ come from the germline V gene. The CDR3 runs to 15 residues.

The J gene is TRBJ2-1, the V gene TRBV27; D possibly corresponds to TRBD2 (6 bases). This CDR3 spans 14 amino acids. The germline V gene encodes CDR1 MNHEY and CDR2 SMNVEV (reference sequence). Trimming took 6 bases from V and 6 from J, leaving 15 bases between them. Here the CDR3 reads CASRARGAFNEQFF. In DNA, the CDR3 is TGTGCCAGCAGAGCGCGGGGCGCGTTCAATGAGCAGTTCTTC.

The gene calls are TRBV27 and TRBJ2-7; D is possibly TRBD1 (6 bases). CDR1 MNHEY and CDR2 SMNVEV come from the germline V gene (reference sequence). The V end lost 5 bases, the J end lost 2 bases, and 16 bases lay between the germline ends. The CDR3 loop spans 15 amino acids. The CDR3 region is CASSPKQGPPYEQYF. CDR3 coding DNA: TGTGCCAGCAGTCCGAAACAGGGTCCCCCCTACGAGCAGTACTTC.

By its share, this clone is medium-sized. V and J are TRBV19 and TRBJ1-5; D is unclear. The germline gives CDR1 LNHDA, CDR2 SQIVND (reference sequence). The V gene lost 4 bases and the J gene lost 7 bases, with 11 bases spanning the gap. The CDR3 length is 13 residues. CDR3 region: CASSTRPGQPQHF. CDR3 sequence (DNA): TGTGCCAGTAGTACCCGGCCGGGGCAGCCCCAGCATTTT.

The chain recombines TRBV5-4 with TRBJ1-4; perhaps TRBD1 as D (6 bases). Trimming took 4 bases from V and 8 from J, leaving 15 bases between them. The CDR3 has 14 amino acids. The germline gives CDR1 SGHNT, CDR2 YYREEE (reference sequence). The CDR3 nucleotides read TGTGCCAGCAGCCCCATGAGGGGGGAGGAAAAACTGTTTTTT. Residues: CASSPMRGEEKLFF.

The chain links TRBV11-3 to TRBJ2-7; perhaps D is TRBD1 or TRBD2 (5 bases each). V gave up 1 base and J gave up 2 bases, with 12 bases separating them. Germline lookup yields CDR1 SGHNT and CDR2 YENEEA. This CDR3 contains 15 residues. DNA for the CDR3: TGTGCCAGCAGCTTAGGGCCGGGGCCTACCTACGAGCAGTACTTC. Its protein is CASSLGPGPTYEQYF. The full variable domain, its missing parts supplied by reference TRBV11-3 and TRBJ2-7, is EAGVVQSPRYKIIEKKQPVAFWCNPISGHNTLYWYLQNLGQGPELLIRYENEEAVDDSQLPKDRFSAERLKGVDSTLKIQPAELGDSAVYLCASSLGPGPTYEQYFGPGTRLTVT.

V is TRBV5-1 and J is TRBJ1-4; 9 bases line up with TRBD1. The CDR3 totals 16 residues. Germline V CDR1 and CDR2: SGHRS, YFSETQ. J lost 7 bases, V lost 0 bases, and 7 bases had no gene match. CDR3 in amino acids: CASSLVATGGSEKLFF. The CDR3 DNA reads as TGCGCCAGCAGCTTGGTGGCCACAGGGGGCAGTGAAAAACTGTTTTTT.

The chain is built from TRBV11-2 and TRBJ1-1; possible D gene TRBD1, 6 bases. Germline loops: CDR1 SGHAT, CDR2 FQNNGV. The CDR3 runs to 14 residues. Trimming removed 6 bases from V and 3 bases from J, with 14 bases in between. CDR3: CASSIRGSDTEAFF. In nucleotides, the CDR3 is TGTGCCAGCAGTATCAGGGGAAGCGACACTGAAGCTTTCTTT.

The J gene is TRBJ2-5, the V gene TRBV30; D gene uncertain. The J call may be mistaken, given a closer DNA end match to TRBJ2-7. This CDR3 is 15 amino acids long. Germline-derived CDR1 and CDR2 are GTSNPN and SVGIG (reference sequence). The CDR3 DNA is TGTGCCTGGAGTGTAATAAAGGGCTTAACCTACGAGCAGTACTTC. This translates into CAWSVIKGLTYEQYF.

CDR3 bases: TGTGCCAGCAGCTGGAGGGGCGGCGGGGAGCTGTTTTTT. Its translation is CASSWRGGGELFF. This sequence joins TRBV9 and TRBJ2-2; perhaps TRBD2 as D (6 bases). The V end was cut by 4 bases, the J end by 7 bases, with 11 bases between. The CDR3 loop spans 13 amino acids. The germline CDR1 and CDR2 sequences are SGDLS and YYNGEE.

This clone was observed a few times. This chain links TRBV30 with TRBJ2-7; the D gene is possibly TRBD2 (5 bases). This CDR3 contains 12 residues. The V end lost 5 bases, the J end lost 4 bases, and 12 bases lay between the germline ends. Looked up from germline, CDR1 is GTSNPN and CDR2 is SVGIG (reference sequence). Written as DNA, the CDR3 is TGTGCCTGGGGACTGTCAGATTACGAGCAGTACTTC. As protein: CAWGLSDYEQYF. Together with reference TRBV30 and TRBJ2-7, the CDR3 gives the full variable domain: SQTIHQWPATLVQPVGSPLSLECTVEGTSNPNLYWYRQAAGRGLQLLFYSVGIGQISSEVPQNLSASRPQDRQFILSSKKLLLSDSGFYLCAWGLSDYEQYFGPGTRLTVT.

This clone was detected a few times. The rearrangement joins TRBV19 to TRBJ2-1; no definite D call. CDR1 is LNHDA, CDR2 SQIVND, per germline (reference sequence). The germline V and J ends were trimmed by 3 bases and 7 bases, with 13 bases remaining between them. The CDR3 has 14 residues. The CDR3 DNA sequence: TGTGCCAGTAGTATTTTAAGGTCGTCGAATGAGCAGTTCTTC. Translation gives CASSILRSSNEQFF.

This CDR3 is CAWEPGGLNEQFF. CDR3 DNA: TGTGCCTGGGAGCCGGGGGGCCTGAATGAGCAGTTCTTC. The chain combines TRBV30 with TRBJ2-1; possibly TRBD2 for D (7 bases). Germline V lookup: CDR1 GTSNPN, CDR2 SVGIG (reference sequence). The germline V and J ends were trimmed by 5 bases and 7 bases, with 15 bases remaining between them. The CDR3 has 13 residues.